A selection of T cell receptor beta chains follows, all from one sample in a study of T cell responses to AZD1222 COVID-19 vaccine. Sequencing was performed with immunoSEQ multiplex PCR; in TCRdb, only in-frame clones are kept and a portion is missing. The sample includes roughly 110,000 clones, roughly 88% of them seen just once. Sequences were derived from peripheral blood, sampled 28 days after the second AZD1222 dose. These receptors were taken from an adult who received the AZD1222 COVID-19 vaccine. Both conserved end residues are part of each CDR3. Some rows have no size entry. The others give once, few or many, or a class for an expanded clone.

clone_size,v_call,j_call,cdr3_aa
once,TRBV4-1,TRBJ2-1,CASSPPDSRSYNEQFF
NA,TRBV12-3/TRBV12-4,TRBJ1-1,CASSHSRTTEAFF
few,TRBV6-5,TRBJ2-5,CASSYRRHQETQYF
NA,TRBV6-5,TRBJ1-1,CASGWGRNTEAFF
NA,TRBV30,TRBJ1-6,CAPRTQDNSPLHF
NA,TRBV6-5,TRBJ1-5,CASSYGENDQPQHF
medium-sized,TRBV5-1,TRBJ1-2,CASSLAGYYGYTF
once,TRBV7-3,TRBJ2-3,CASSPGGGTDTQYF
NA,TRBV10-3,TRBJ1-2,CAISDRGEGYTF
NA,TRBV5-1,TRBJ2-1,CASSLGPGYDNEQFF
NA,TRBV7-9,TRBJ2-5,CASSLTGPETQYF
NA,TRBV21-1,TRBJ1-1,CASRPGRANTEAFF
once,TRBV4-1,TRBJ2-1,CASRGADNNEQFF
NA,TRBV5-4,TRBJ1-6,CASSPTGYSPLHF
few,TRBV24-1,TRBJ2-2,CATSDLLTRYPGELFF
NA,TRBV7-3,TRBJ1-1,CASSYTSGDTEAFF
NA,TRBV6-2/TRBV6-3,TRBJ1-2,CASSYRALIYGYTF
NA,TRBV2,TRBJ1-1,CASSVGVGNTEAFF
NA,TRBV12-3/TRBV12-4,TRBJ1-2,CASSLEGNYGYTF
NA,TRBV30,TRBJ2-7,CAWSLLGHEQYF
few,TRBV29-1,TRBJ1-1,CSVEVSQGSTEAFF
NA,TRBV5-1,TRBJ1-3,CASSPSSQVLSGNTIYF
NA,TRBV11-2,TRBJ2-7,CASSYGTTYEQYF
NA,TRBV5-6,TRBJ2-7,CASSLGRMSWYF
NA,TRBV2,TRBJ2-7,CASSEEFGAGPYEQYF
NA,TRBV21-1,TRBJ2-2,CAMMRGAGTANTGELFF
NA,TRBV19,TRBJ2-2,CASSVATGELFF
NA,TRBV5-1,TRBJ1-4,CASSFSGVQKLFF
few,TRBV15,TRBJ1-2,CATSRGLGQSFGYTF
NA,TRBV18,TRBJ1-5,CASSPGDRGQPQHF
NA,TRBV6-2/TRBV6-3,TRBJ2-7,CASSLRGTGAYEQYF
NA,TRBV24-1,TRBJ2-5,CATSDFLEVLSETQYF
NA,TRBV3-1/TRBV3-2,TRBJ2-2,CASSQGPLASGGNTGELFF
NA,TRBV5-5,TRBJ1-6,CASIPDRPLSSYNSPLHF
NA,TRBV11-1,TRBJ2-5,CASSFILGGETQYF
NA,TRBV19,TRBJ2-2,CASSAHSGTSAGELFF
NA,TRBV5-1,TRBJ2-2,CASSWGPGGGTGELFF
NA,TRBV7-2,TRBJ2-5,CASNTDLGQETQYF
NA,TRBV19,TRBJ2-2,CASRTLDRNTGELFF
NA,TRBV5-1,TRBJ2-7,CASSSRDRGLEQYF
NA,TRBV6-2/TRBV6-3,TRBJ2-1,CASSYSGPGSYNEQFF
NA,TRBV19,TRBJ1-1,CASTPMGNTEAFF
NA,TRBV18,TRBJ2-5,CASSLMTSEKETQYF
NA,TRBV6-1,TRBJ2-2,CASSEAGTVTGELFF
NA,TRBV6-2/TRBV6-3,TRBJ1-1,CASSPDPMLGTEAFF
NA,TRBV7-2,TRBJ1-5,CASSFKFEGAQHF
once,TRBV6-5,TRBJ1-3,CASYLGGSSGNTIYF
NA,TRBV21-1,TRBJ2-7,CASSAVGGAPYEQYF
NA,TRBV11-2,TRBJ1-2,CASSLKSPGAYYGYTF